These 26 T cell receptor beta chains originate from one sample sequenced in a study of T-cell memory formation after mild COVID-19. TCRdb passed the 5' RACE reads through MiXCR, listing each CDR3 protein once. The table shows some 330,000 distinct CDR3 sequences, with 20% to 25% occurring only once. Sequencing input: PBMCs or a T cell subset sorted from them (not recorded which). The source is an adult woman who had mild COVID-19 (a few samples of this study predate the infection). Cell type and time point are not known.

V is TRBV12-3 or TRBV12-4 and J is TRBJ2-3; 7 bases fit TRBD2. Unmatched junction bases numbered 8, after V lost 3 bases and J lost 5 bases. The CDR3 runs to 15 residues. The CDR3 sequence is CASSFRRGSEDTQYF. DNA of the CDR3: TGTGCCAGCAGTTTTCGGCGGGGGTCGGAAGATACGCAGTATTTT.

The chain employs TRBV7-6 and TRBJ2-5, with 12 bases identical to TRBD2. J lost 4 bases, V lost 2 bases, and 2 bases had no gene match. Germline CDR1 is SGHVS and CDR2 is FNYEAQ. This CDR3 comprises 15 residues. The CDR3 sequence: CASSLRGLAGETQYF. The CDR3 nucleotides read TGTGCCAGCAGCTTACGGGGACTAGCGGGAGAGACCCAGTACTTC.

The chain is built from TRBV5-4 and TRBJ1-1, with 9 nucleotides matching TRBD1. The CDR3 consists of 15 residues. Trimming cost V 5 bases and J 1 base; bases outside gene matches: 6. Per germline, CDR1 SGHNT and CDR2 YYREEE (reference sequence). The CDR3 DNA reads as TGTGCCAGCAGAGGGACAGGGCGAGGGAACACTGAAGCTTTCTTT. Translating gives CASRGTGRGNTEAFF. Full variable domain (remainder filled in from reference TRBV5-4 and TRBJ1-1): ETGVTQSPTHLIKTRGQQVTLRCSSQSGHNTVSWYQQALGQGPQFIFQYYREEENGRGNFPPRFSGLQFPNYSSELNVNALELDDSALYLCASRGTGRGNTEAFFGQGTRLTVV.

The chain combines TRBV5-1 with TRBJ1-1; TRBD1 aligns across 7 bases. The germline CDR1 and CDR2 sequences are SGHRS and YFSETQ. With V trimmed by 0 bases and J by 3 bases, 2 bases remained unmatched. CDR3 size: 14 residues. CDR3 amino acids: CASSLEDRDTEAFF. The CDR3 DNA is TGCGCCAGCAGCTTGGAAGACAGGGACACTGAAGCTTTCTTT.

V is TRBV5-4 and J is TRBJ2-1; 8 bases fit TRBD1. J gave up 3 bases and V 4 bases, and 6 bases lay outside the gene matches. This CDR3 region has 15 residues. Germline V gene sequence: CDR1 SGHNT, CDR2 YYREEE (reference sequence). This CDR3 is CASSKEQGGYNEQFF. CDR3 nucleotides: TGTGCCAGCAGCAAGGAACAGGGGGGCTACAATGAGCAGTTCTTC.

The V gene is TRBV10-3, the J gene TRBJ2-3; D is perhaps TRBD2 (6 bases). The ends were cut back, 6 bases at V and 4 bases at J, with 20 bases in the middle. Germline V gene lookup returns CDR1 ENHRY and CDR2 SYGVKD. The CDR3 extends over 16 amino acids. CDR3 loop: CAIRTGTSRQSDTQYF. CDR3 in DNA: TGTGCCATCAGAACTGGGACTTCTCGTCAGTCAGATACGCAGTATTTT.

DNA of the CDR3: TGTGCCAGCAGCCCCCGGGGGAAGGGAAGCACTGAAGCTTTCTTT. This codes for CASSPRGKGSTEAFF. The chain joins TRBV3-1 to TRBJ1-1; tentative D call: TRBD1 (5 bases). Germline V gene lookup returns CDR1 LGHDT and CDR2 YNNKEL (reference sequence). This CDR3 contains 15 residues. V gave up 4 bases and J gave up 4 bases, with 16 bases separating them.

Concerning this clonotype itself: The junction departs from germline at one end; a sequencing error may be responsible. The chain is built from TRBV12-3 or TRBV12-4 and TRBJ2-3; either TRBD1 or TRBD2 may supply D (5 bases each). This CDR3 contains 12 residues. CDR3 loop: CASTQSRGRLNF. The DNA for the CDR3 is TGTGCCAGCACCCAATCTCGGGGCCGTTTGAATTTT.

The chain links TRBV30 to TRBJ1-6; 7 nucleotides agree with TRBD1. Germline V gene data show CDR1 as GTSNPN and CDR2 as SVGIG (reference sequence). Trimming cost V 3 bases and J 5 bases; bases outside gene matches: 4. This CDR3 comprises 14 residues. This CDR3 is CAWRETGHNSPLHF. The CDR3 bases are TGTGCCTGGAGAGAGACAGGGCATAATTCACCCCTCCACTTT.

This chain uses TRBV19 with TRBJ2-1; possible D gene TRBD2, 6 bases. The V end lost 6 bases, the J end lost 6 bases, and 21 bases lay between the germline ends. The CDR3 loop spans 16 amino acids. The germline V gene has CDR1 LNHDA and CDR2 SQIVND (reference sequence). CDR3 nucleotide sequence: TGTGCCAGTAGCGGCAGGTTACCGGGACTTGGCAATGAGCAGTTCTTC. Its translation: CASSGRLPGLGNEQFF.

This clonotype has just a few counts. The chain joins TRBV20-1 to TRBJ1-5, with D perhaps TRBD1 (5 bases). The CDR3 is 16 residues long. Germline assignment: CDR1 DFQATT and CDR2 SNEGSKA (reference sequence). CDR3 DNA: TGCAGGGGGGGTCGGACTGGGGAGTGGTGCAATCAGCCCCAGCATTTT. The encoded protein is CRGGRTGEWCNQPQHF.

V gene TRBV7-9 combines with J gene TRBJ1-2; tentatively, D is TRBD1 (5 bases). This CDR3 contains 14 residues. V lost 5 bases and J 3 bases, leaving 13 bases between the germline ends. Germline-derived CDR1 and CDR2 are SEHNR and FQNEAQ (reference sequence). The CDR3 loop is CASSVRDVYYGYTF. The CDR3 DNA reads TGTGCCAGCAGCGTCAGGGATGTATACTATGGCTACACCTTC.

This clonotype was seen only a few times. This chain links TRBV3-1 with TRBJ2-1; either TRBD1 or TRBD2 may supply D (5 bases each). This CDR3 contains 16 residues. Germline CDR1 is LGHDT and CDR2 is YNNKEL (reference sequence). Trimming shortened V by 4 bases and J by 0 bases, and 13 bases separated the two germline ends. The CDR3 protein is CASSLSGTISYNEQFF. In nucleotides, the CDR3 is TGTGCCAGCAGCCTTTCCGGGACCATCTCCTACAATGAGCAGTTCTTC.

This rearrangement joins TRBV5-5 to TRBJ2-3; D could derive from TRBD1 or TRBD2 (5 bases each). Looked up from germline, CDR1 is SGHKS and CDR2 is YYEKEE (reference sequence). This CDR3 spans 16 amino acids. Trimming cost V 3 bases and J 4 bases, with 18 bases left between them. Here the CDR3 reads CASSWDPGGTADTQYF. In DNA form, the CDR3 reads TGTGCCAGCAGCTGGGACCCGGGTGGGACGGCAGATACGCAGTATTTT.

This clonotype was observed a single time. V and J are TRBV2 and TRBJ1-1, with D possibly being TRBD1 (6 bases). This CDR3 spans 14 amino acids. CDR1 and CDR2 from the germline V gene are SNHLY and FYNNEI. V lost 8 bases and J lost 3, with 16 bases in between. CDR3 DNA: TGTGCCAGCCGGTTACAGGGTCACGACACTGAAGCTTTCTTT. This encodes CASRLQGHDTEAFF.

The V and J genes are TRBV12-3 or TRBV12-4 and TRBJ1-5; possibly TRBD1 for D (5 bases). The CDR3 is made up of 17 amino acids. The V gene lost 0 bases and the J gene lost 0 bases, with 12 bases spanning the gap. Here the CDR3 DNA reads TGTGCCAGCAGTTTAGCCCACGGGGGTGGTAGCAATCAGCCCCAGCATTTT. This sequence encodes CASSLAHGGGSNQPQHF.

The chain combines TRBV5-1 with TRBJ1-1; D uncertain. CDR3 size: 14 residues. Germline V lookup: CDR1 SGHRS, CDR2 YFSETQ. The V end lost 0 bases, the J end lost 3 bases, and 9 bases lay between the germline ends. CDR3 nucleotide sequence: TGCGCCAGCAGCTTGGAGGCAGTTTACACTGAAGCTTTCTTT. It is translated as CASSLEAVYTEAFF.

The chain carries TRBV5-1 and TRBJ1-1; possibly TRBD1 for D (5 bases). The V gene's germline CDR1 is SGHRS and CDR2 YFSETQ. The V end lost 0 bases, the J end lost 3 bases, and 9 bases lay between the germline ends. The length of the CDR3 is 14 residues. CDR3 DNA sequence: TGCGCCAGCAGCTTGGAGGGAGGGGACACTGAAGCTTTCTTT. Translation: CASSLEGGDTEAFF.

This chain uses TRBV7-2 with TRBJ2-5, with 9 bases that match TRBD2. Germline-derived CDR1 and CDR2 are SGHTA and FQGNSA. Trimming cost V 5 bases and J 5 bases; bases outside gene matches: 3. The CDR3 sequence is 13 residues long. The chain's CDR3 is CASSPSGKETQYF. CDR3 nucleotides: TGTGCCAGCAGCCCTAGCGGGAAGGAGACCCAGTACTTC.

The CDR3 here is CASSKLVDTQYF. The CDR3 DNA reads as TGTGCCAGCAGCAAATTGGTAGATACGCAGTATTTT. V is TRBV21-1 and J is TRBJ2-3. TRBV21-1 is noted as a pseudogene. The CDR3 spans 12 residues.

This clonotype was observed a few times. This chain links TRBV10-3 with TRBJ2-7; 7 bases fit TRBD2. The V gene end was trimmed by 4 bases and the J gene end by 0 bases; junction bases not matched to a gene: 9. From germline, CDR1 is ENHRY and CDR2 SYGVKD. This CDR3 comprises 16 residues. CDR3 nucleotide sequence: TGTGCCATCAGTGGGATCGGGACTACCAACTCCTACGAGCAGTACTTC. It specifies CAISGIGTTNSYEQYF.

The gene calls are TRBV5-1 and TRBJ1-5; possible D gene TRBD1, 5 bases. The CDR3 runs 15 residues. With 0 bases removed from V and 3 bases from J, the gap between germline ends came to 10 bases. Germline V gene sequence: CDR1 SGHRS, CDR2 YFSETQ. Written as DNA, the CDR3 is TGCGCCAGCAGCTTGGGATTGGGGGACAATCAGCCCCAGCATTTT. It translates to CASSLGLGDNQPQHF.

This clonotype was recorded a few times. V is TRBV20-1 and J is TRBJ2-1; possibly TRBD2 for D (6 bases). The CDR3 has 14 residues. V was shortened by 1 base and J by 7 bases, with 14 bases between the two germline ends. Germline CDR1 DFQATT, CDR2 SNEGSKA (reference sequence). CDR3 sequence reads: CSARVPGVGNEQFF. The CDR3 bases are TGCAGTGCTAGAGTGCCGGGAGTGGGAAATGAGCAGTTCTTC.

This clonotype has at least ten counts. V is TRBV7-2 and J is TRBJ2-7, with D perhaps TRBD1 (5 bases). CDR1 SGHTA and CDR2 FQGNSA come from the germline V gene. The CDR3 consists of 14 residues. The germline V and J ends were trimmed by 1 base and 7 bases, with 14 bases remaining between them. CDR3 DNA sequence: TGTGCCAGCAGCTTAGAGGGGCGCGCAACGGAGCAGTACTTC. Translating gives CASSLEGRATEQYF.

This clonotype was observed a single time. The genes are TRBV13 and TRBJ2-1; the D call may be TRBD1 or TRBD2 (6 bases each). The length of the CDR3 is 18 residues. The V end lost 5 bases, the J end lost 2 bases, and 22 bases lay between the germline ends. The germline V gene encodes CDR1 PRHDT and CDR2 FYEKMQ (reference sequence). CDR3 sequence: CASSPGTILAPTYNEQFF. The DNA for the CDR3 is TGTGCCAGCAGCCCCGGGACAATCCTAGCGCCGACCTACAATGAGCAGTTCTTC.

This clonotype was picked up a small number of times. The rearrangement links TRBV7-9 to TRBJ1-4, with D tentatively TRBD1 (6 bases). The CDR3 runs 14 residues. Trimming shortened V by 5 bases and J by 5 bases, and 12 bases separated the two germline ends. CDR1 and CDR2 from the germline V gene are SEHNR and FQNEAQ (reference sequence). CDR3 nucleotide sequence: TGTGCCAGCAGCATACAGGGAGGAAATGAAAAACTGTTTTTT. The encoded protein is CASSIQGGNEKLFF.